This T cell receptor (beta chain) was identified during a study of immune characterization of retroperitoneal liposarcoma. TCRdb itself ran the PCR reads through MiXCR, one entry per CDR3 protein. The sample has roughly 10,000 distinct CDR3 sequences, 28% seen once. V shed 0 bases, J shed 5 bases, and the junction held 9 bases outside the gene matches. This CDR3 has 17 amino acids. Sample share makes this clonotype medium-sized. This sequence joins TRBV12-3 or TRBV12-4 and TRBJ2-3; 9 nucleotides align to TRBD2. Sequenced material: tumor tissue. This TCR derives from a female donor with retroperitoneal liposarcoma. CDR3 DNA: TGTGCCAGCAGTTTAGCCTACGGCGGGAGGGCCGGAGATACGCAGTATTTT. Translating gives CASSLAYGGRAGDTQYF.